These 8 T cell receptor beta chains were all obtained from the same sample, sequenced in a study of CXCR3-negative and CXCR3-positive naive CD8 T cells. Each TRB cDNA library was prepared by 5' RACE (with UMI labels). TCRdb re-called the 5' RACE reads; one entry per CDR3 protein, DNA not given. The sample table sets out fewer than 80,000 distinct CDR3 sequences. The specimen sequenced was naive CXCR3- CD8+ T cells from blood. Sample subset: CD45RO-CCR7+CD27+CD95- naive CD8+ T cells lacking CXCR3 (TNR3-). These receptors all stem from a human donor in good health. Some clones in this sample may be carry-over from other donors' samples.

This sequence joins TRBV27 and TRBJ2-4. Germline V gene sequence: CDR1 MNHEY, CDR2 SMNVEV (reference sequence). This CDR3 region has 13 residues. The chain's CDR3 is CASSLGPKNIQYF.

The rearrangement joins TRBV30 to TRBJ1-6; TCRdb gives TRBD1 as the D gene, but with no DNA this cannot be confirmed. The CDR3 consists of 14 residues. Germline V CDR1 and CDR2: GTSNPN, SVGIG (reference sequence). CDR3 protein: CAWSPGAGSSPLHF.

This chain connects TRBV3-1 to TRBJ2-1; TCRdb picks TRBD1, but there is no DNA to check that call. This CDR3 has 15 residues. The germline V gene encodes CDR1 LGHDT and CDR2 YNNKEL (reference sequence). The CDR3 loop reads CASSQKTGAVVEQFF.

This rearrangement joins TRBV7-3 to TRBJ2-2; without DNA, the TCRdb call of TRBD2 cannot be checked. This CDR3 is built from 15 residues. The germline gives CDR1 SGHTA, CDR2 FQGTGA. CDR3: CASSQPGLVSGELFF.

The CDR3 loop reads CASSYPRGTYNEQFF. The rearrangement joins TRBV6-2 or TRBV6-3 to TRBJ2-1; checking the TCRdb D call of TRBD1 is not possible without DNA. Germline CDR1 and CDR2: MNHEY and SVGEGT. There are 15 residues in the CDR3.

The V gene is TRBV9, the J gene TRBJ2-7. Germline loops: CDR1 SGDLS, CDR2 YYNGEE. The CDR3 runs 14 residues. The CDR3 loop reads CASSVSLDGYEQYF.

The chain links TRBV29-1 to TRBJ2-3; without DNA, the TCRdb call of TRBD2 cannot be checked. Per the germline V gene, CDR1 is SQVTM and CDR2 is ANQGSEA. This CDR3 comprises 14 residues. The CDR3 is CSFLGSGSADTQYF.

The chain recombines TRBV7-9 with TRBJ2-1; TCRdb proposes TRBD1, but this gene call is untestable without DNA. This CDR3 region has 16 residues. CDR1 SEHNR and CDR2 FQNEAQ come from the germline V gene (reference sequence). The CDR3 region is CASSPRGTSSYNEQFF. The whole variable domain, filled in from reference TRBV7-9 and TRBJ2-1, reads DTGVSQNPRHKITKRGQNVTFRCDPISEHNRLYWYRQTLGQGPEFLTYFQNEAQLEKSRLLSDRFSAERPKGSFSTLEIQRTEQGDSAMYLCASSPRGTSSYNEQFFGPGTRLTVL.